Following are 26 T cell receptor beta chains from one sample sequenced in a study of blood T cell repertoires in COVID-19. Sequencing used immunoSEQ multiplex PCR; TCRdb keeps in-frame clones, though not all of them. The data contain about 33,000 clones, approximately 91% of them singletons. The specimen was peripheral blood. These receptors all stem from a human donor in a cohort sampled during active COVID-19.

The chain employs TRBV5-1 and TRBJ2-5; 8 nucleotides line up with TRBD2. Germline CDR1 is SGHRS and CDR2 is YFSETQ. CDR3 length equals 14 residues. Trimming at V came to 5 bases and at J to 4 bases, leaving 7 bases not matched to a gene. CDR3 DNA sequence: TGCGCCAGCAGGATAAACCTAGCGGGAGAGACCCAGTACTTC. Translating it yields CASRINLAGETQYF.

The rearrangement links TRBV28 to TRBJ1-1; D gene unclear. The CDR3 totals 13 residues. Germline CDR1 and CDR2: MDHEN and SYDVKM. Trimming took 6 bases from V and 0 from J, leaving 8 bases between them. The CDR3 reads CASSTDMNTEAFF. Written as DNA, the CDR3 is TGTGCCAGCAGCACAGACATGAACACTGAAGCTTTCTTT.

The chain has TRBV7-2 and TRBJ2-2; 11 nucleotides agree with TRBD2. CDR1 SGHTA and CDR2 FQGNSA come from the germline V gene. V dropped 3 bases and J dropped 6; count of bases not matched to a gene: 3. The CDR3 contains 15 residues. The CDR3 nucleotides read TGTGCCAGCAGCTTGGGTAGCGGGAGGGCCGGGGAGCTGTTTTTT. Protein sequence: CASSLGSGRAGELFF.

The chain has TRBV6-2 or TRBV6-3 and TRBJ1-3; D ambiguous. V was clipped by 2 bases and J by 0 bases, with 8 bases between them. Germline CDR1 is MNHEY and CDR2 is SVGEGT. This CDR3 region has 15 residues. The CDR3 is CASSYPGGSGNTIYF. DNA for the CDR3: TGTGCCAGCAGTTACCCGGGAGGCTCTGGAAACACCATATATTTT.

The chain employs TRBV30 and TRBJ2-7; D uncertain. The CDR3 totals 11 residues. Germline lookup yields CDR1 GTSNPN and CDR2 SVGIG (reference sequence). V was trimmed by 1 base and J by 4 bases, leaving 5 bases between them. The CDR3 protein is CAWSAVYEQYF. In nucleotides, the CDR3 is TGTGCCTGGAGTGCAGTGTACGAGCAGTACTTC.

The rearrangement uses TRBV20-1 and TRBJ2-1, with 8 bases matching TRBD2. CDR1 and CDR2 (germline): DFQATT, SNEGSKA (reference sequence). The CDR3 runs 11 residues. J lost 15 bases, V lost 0 bases, and 4 bases had no gene match. The CDR3 is CSAREIAGRFF. CDR3 bases: TGCAGTGCTAGAGAAATAGCGGGGCGGTTCTTC.

The CDR3 protein is CASSLTSGSYNEQFF. The CDR3 coding sequence is TGTGCCAGCAGCTTGACTAGCGGATCCTACAATGAGCAGTTCTTC. The chain couples TRBV5-4 to TRBJ2-1; 8 nucleotides align to TRBD2. V shed 1 base, J shed 1 base, and the junction held 1 base outside the gene matches. Looked up from germline, CDR1 is SGHNT and CDR2 is YYREEE (reference sequence). The CDR3 spans 15 residues.

The V gene is TRBV6-5, the J gene TRBJ2-5; 7 positions match TRBD2. The V and J ends lost 1 base and 3 bases, in that order; junction bases with no gene match: 5. This CDR3 spans 15 amino acids. In germline, CDR1 is MNHEY, CDR2 SVGAGI. The CDR3 DNA reads TGTGCCAGCAGTTACTTAGGACTAGGAGAAGAGACCCAGTACTTC. Amino acid sequence: CASSYLGLGEETQYF.

The chain has TRBV19 and TRBJ1-4, with D perhaps matching TRBD1 (6 bases). The germline gives CDR1 LNHDA, CDR2 SQIVND (reference sequence). Between the trimmed V and J ends, which lost 6 bases and 0 bases, there was a span of 11 bases. CDR3 length: 15 amino acids. This chain's CDR3 is CASSSGDATNEKLFF. In DNA, the CDR3 is TGTGCCAGTAGCTCAGGGGATGCAACTAATGAAAAACTGTTTTTT.

This clone was recorded only once. The gene calls are TRBV13 and TRBJ1-2, with TRBD1 matching 7 bases. Looked up from germline, CDR1 is PRHDT and CDR2 is FYEKMQ (reference sequence). CDR3 length: 15 amino acids. The V segment lost 3 bases and the J segment 7 bases; nucleotides outside the gene matches: 11. CDR3 residues: CASSFRAGGLSGYTF. CDR3 bases: TGTGCCAGCAGCTTTCGGGCAGGGGGTCTTTCTGGCTACACCTTC.

The chain combines TRBV4-3 with TRBJ2-7; D is possibly TRBD2 (6 bases). V gave up 1 base and J gave up 2 bases, with 15 bases separating them. The CDR3 consists of 16 residues. Germline loops: CDR1 LGHNA, CDR2 YSLEER. The CDR3 DNA reads as TGCGCCAGCAGCCAAGGCGGGGACTTTCTCACCTACGAGCAGTACTTC. This gives the protein CASSQGGDFLTYEQYF.

The V call is TRBV6-1, the J call TRBJ2-1; 7 bases are shared with TRBD2. The CDR3 is 17 residues long. Trimming took 3 bases from V and 4 from J; bases not matched to a gene: 12. Germline V gene lookup returns CDR1 MNHNS and CDR2 SASEGT. The CDR3 coding sequence is TGTGCCAGCAGTGACCCCTCGGAGCTAGCGGATTACAATGAGCAGTTCTTC. It translates to CASSDPSELADYNEQFF.

J is TRBJ2-3 and V is TRBV28; possibly TRBD1 for D (5 bases). The V gene lost 6 bases and the J gene lost 4 bases, with 11 bases spanning the gap. The CDR3 contains 13 residues. Germline assignment: CDR1 MDHEN and CDR2 SYDVKM. The CDR3 protein is CASRLLGADTQYF. CDR3 nucleotides: TGTGCCAGCAGACTCCTAGGGGCAGATACGCAGTATTTT.

In this sample, this clone turned up once. This chain connects TRBV5-4 to TRBJ1-2, with TRBD1 identical over 7 bases. Trimming cost V 3 bases and J 3 bases; bases outside gene matches: 5. The CDR3 has 14 residues. Germline values: CDR1 SGHNT, CDR2 YYREEE (reference sequence). This CDR3 reads CASSYRTGDYGYTF. The CDR3 coding sequence is TGTGCCAGCAGCTACCGGACAGGCGACTATGGCTACACCTTC.

The CDR3 protein is CASSVVQGGNTEAFF. The CDR3 DNA reads TGTGCCAGCAGCGTAGTTCAGGGGGGGAACACTGAAGCTTTCTTT. The chain carries TRBV9 and TRBJ1-1; 7 bases agree with TRBD1. The CDR3 consists of 15 residues. Trimming at V came to 0 bases and at J to 1 base, leaving 3 bases not matched to a gene. The germline V gene encodes CDR1 SGDLS and CDR2 YYNGEE.

This chain links TRBV7-2 with TRBJ2-7; the D is unclear. V was trimmed by 5 bases and J by 3 bases, leaving 11 bases between them. The germline V gene has CDR1 SGHTA and CDR2 FQGNSA. The CDR3 runs to 13 residues. The CDR3 region is CASSVSPSYEQYF. CDR3 DNA sequence: TGTGCCAGCAGCGTAAGTCCGAGCTACGAGCAGTACTTC. The full variable domain, completed using reference TRBV7-2 and TRBJ2-7, is GAGVSQSPSNKVTEKGKDVELRCDPISGHTALYWYRQSLGQGLEFLIYFQGNSAPDKSGLPSDRFSAERTGGSVSTLTIQRTQQEDSAVYLCASSVSPSYEQYFGPGTRLTVT.

The chain links TRBV6-6 to TRBJ2-7; 7 nucleotides align to TRBD1. V gave up 0 bases and J gave up 3 bases; unmatched junction bases: 8. The CDR3 spans 16 residues. CDR1 and CDR2 (germline): MNHNY, SVGAGI (reference sequence). This CDR3 is CASSYSPRQGIYEQYF. CDR3 nucleotides: TGTGCCAGCAGTTACTCGCCCAGACAGGGAATCTACGAGCAGTACTTC.

V and J are TRBV5-1 and TRBJ2-1; TRBD2 might be the D (5 bases). CDR3 size: 16 residues. Germline CDR1 reads SGHRS; CDR2 reads YFSETQ. With 4 bases removed from V and 10 bases from J, the gap between germline ends came to 24 bases. In DNA form, the CDR3 reads TGCGCCAGCAGCGGCTTGGAGGCGGCCTTATTACGGGAGCAGTTCTTC. It encodes CASSGLEAALLREQFF.

The chain couples TRBV18 to TRBJ2-7; 15 nucleotides match TRBD2. CDR1 KGHSH and CDR2 LQKENI come from the germline V gene. This CDR3 is built from 17 residues. J was trimmed by 1 base and V by 5 bases; bases with no gene match: 6. The CDR3 here is CASSAHGLAGGSYEQYF. CDR3 bases: TGTGCCAGCTCAGCACACGGACTAGCGGGAGGGTCCTACGAGCAGTACTTC.

The chain is built from TRBV6-4 and TRBJ2-2; 8 bases align to TRBD2. Per the germline V gene, CDR1 is MRHNA and CDR2 is SNTAGT. Trimming took 6 bases from V and 4 from J; bases not matched to a gene: 10. There are 16 residues in the CDR3. The CDR3: CASSRSAGVSTGELFF. CDR3 coding DNA: TGTGCCAGCAGCCGATCAGCGGGAGTTAGCACCGGGGAGCTGTTTTTT.

V is TRBV24-1 and J is TRBJ2-1; 15 bases agree with TRBD2. V gave up 3 bases and J gave up 2 bases; unmatched junction bases: 4. Per the germline V gene, CDR1 is KGHDR and CDR2 is SFDVKD. This CDR3 has 18 residues. CDR3 sequence (DNA): TGTGCCACCAGTGATCGGACTAGCGGGAGGGCCACCTACAATGAGCAGTTCTTC. Amino acid sequence: CATSDRTSGRATYNEQFF.

The chain uses TRBV14 and TRBJ2-7; maybe TRBD2 (7 bases). The V end was cut by 2 bases, the J end by 2 bases, with 10 bases between. The CDR3 consists of 14 residues. Germline V gives CDR1 SGHDN, CDR2 FVKESK. Written as DNA, the CDR3 is TGTGCCAGCAGCCAACGGGGGGCTCCCTACGAGCAGTACTTC. This codes for CASSQRGAPYEQYF.

V and J are TRBV18 and TRBJ2-7; D perhaps matches TRBD1 (5 bases). CDR1 and CDR2 from the germline V gene are KGHSH and LQKENI. The CDR3 extends over 15 amino acids. Trimming took off 0 bases at V and 5 bases at J, with 14 bases between the two ends. The CDR3 DNA sequence: TGTGCCAGCTCACCACCCCCCGCAGGGAAGGACGAGCAGTACTTC. It yields the protein CASSPPPAGKDEQYF.

V usage is TRBV12-3 or TRBV12-4 and J usage is TRBJ1-2; 7 bases map to TRBD1. The CDR3 totals 13 residues. After removal of 9 bases from V and 6 bases from J, the junction contained 10 bases not matched to a gene. Written as DNA, the CDR3 is TGTGCCAGTGCCCTTAACAGGGGTGATGGCTACACCTTC. This translates into CASALNRGDGYTF.

The chain carries TRBV27 and TRBJ2-6, with TRBD1 as a possible D gene (6 bases). The V end was cut by 5 bases, the J end by 1 base, with 9 bases between. Germline CDR1 MNHEY, CDR2 SMNVEV (reference sequence). The CDR3 length is 15 residues. CDR3 sequence: CASSTRGSGANVLTF. CDR3 in DNA: TGTGCCAGCAGTACCAGGGGTTCTGGGGCCAACGTCCTGACTTTC.

The chain has TRBV7-2 and TRBJ1-1; D is unclear. CDR3 length: 14 residues. V lost 5 bases and J 2 bases, leaving 12 bases between the germline ends. The V gene's germline CDR1 is SGHTA and CDR2 FQGNSA. The CDR3 DNA is TGTGCCAGCAGCCCTACTACATTTAACACTGAAGCTTTCTTT. This sequence encodes CASSPTTFNTEAFF.